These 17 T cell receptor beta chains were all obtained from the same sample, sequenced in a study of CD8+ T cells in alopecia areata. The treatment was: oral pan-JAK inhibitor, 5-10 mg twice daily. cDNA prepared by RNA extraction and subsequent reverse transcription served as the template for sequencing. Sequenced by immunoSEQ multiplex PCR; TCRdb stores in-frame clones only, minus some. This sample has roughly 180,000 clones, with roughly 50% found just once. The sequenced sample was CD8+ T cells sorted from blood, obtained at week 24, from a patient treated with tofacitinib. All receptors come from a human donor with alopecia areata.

The CDR3 nucleotides read TGTGCCAGCAGTGTGAGGAGGCAGGGGTCGGGAGGCTACACCTTC. As protein: CASSVRRQGSGGYTF. The V and J genes are TRBV6-1 and TRBJ1-2; TRBD1 might be the D (6 bases). Trimming stripped 4 bases from V and 8 bases from J, with 20 bases between. The CDR3 runs to 15 residues. Looked up from germline, CDR1 is MNHNS and CDR2 is SASEGT.

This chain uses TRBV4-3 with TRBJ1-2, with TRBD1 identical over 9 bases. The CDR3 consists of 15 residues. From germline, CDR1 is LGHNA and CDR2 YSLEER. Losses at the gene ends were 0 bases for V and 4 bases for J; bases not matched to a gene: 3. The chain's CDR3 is CASSQDRGQGYGYTF. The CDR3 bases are TGCGCCAGCAGCCAAGATAGGGGACAGGGCTATGGCTACACCTTC.

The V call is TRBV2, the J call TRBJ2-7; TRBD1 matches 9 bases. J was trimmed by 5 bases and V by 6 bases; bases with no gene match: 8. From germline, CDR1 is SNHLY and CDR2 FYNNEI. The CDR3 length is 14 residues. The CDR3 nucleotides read TGTGCCAGCAGGGGGGGACAGGGAAACGACGAGCAGTACTTC. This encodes CASRGGQGNDEQYF.

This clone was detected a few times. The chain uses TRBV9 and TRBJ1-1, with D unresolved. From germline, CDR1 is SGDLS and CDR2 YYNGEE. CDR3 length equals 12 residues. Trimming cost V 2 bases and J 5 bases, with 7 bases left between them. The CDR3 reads CASSVQETEAFF. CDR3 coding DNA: TGTGCCAGCAGCGTTCAGGAAACTGAAGCTTTCTTT.

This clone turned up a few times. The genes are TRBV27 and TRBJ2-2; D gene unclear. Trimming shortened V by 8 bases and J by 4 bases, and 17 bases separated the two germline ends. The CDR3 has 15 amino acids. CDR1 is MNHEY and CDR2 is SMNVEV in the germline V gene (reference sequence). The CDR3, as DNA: TGTGCCAGCTACGGCGTCTGGCACCCCACCGGGGAGCTGTTTTTT. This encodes CASYGVWHPTGELFF.

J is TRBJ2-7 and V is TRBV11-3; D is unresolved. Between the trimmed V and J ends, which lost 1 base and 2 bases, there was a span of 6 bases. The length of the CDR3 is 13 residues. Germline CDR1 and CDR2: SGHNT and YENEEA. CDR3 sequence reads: CASSLGHPYEQYF. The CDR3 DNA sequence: TGTGCCAGCAGCTTAGGGCACCCCTACGAGCAGTACTTC.

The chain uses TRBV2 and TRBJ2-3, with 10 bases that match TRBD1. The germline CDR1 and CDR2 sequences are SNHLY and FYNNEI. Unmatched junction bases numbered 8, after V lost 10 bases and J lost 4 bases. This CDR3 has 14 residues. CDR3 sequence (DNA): TGTGCCATCGCCCCAGGACAGGGGGCAGATACGCAGTATTTT. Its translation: CAIAPGQGADTQYF.

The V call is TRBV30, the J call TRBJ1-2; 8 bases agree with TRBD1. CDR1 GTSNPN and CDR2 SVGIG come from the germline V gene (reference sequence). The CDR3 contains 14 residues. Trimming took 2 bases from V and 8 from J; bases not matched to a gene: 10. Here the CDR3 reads CAWSQGAGSEGYTF. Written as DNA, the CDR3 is TGTGCCTGGAGTCAGGGGGCAGGTTCGGAAGGCTACACCTTC.

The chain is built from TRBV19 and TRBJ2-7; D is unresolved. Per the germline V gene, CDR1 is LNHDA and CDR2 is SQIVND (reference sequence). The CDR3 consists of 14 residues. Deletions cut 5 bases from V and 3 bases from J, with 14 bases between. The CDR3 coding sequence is TGTGCCAGTAGTCCGGCGGACCGAAACTACGAGCAGTACTTC. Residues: CASSPADRNYEQYF.

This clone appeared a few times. CDR3: CSVNRETGELFF. The CDR3 DNA follows: TGCAGCGTTAACAGGGAAACCGGGGAGCTGTTTTTT. The V gene is TRBV29-1, the J gene TRBJ2-2; possible D gene TRBD1, 6 bases. The CDR3 sequence is 12 residues long. Trimming cost V 5 bases and J 5 bases, with 9 bases left between them. Germline V gene data show CDR1 as SQVTM and CDR2 as ANQGSEA.

CDR3 sequence (DNA): TGTGCCAGCAGCCCTAGGGACTCCTACAATGAGCAGTTCTTC. Its translation: CASSPRDSYNEQFF. The V call is TRBV13, the J call TRBJ2-1; no clear D. V dropped 5 bases and J dropped 0 bases, with 8 bases sitting between them. This CDR3 is 14 amino acids long. Germline V lookup: CDR1 PRHDT, CDR2 FYEKMQ (reference sequence).

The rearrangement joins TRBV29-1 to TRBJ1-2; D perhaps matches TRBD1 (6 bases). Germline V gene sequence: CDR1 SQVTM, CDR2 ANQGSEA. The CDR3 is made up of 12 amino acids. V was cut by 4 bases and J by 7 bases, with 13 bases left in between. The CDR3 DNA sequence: TGCAGCGTTGTACAGGGCCCACTTGGCTACACCTTC. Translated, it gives CSVVQGPLGYTF. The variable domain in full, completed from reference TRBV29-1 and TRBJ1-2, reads SAVISQKPSRDICQRGTSLTIQCQVDSQVTMMFWYRQQPGQSLTLIATANQGSEATYESGFVIDKFPISRPNLTFSTLTVSNMSPEDSSIYLCSVVQGPLGYTFGSGTRLTVV.

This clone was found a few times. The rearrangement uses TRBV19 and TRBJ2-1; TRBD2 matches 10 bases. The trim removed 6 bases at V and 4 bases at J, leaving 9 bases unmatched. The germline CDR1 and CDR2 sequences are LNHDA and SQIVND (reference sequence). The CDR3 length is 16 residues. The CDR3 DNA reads TGTGCCAGTAGACAATCCGGGACTAGCGAATACAATGAGCAGTTCTTC. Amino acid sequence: CASRQSGTSEYNEQFF.

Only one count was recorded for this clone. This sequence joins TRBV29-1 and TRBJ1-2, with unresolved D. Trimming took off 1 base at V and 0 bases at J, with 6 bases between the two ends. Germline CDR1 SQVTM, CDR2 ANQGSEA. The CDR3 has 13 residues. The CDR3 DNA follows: TGCAGCGTTGAAGGGGATGCTAACTATGGCTACACCTTC. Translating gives CSVEGDANYGYTF.

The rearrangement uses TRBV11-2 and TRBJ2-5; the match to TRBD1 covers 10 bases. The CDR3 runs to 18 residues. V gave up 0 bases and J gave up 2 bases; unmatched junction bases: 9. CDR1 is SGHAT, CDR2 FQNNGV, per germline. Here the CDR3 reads CASSLDTPDRGLQETQYF. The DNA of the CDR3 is TGTGCCAGCAGCTTAGATACCCCCGACAGGGGGCTACAAGAGACCCAGTACTTC.

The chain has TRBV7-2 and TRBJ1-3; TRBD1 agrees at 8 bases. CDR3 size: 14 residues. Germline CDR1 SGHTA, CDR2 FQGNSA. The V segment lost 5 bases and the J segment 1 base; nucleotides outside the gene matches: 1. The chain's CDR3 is CASSRQGSGNTIYF. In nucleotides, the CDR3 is TGTGCCAGCAGCCGACAGGGGTCTGGAAACACCATATATTTT.

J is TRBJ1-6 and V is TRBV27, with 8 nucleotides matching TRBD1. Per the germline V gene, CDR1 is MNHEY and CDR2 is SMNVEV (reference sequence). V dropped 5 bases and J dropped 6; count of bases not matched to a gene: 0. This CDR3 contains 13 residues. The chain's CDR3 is CASSGQGNSPLHF. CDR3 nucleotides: TGTGCCAGCAGTGGACAGGGTAATTCACCCCTCCACTTT.